The 25 T cell receptor beta chains listed next were all sequenced from one sample in a study of cytomegalovirus exposure and HLA in healthy donors. PCR used 60 Vbeta primers and 13 Jbeta primers. Clones were sequenced by immunoSEQ multiplex PCR, and TCRdb holds only the in-frame ones, with some missing. The data hold about 160,000 clones, with approximately 80% observed a single time. Sequenced material: PBMCs. Receptors originate from a male donor in good health and CMV-seronegative.

The gene calls are TRBV11-1 and TRBJ2-1; 13 nucleotides agree with TRBD2. The CDR3 consists of 18 residues. V lost 2 bases and J lost 8; bases outside the gene matches: 12. Germline V gene data show CDR1 as SGHAT and CDR2 as FQDESV (reference sequence). The CDR3 here is CASSLSRRTSGRYDEQFF. The DNA for the CDR3 is TGTGCCAGCAGCTTAAGTAGGCGGACTAGCGGGAGATACGATGAGCAGTTCTTC.

This rearrangement joins TRBV27 to TRBJ2-7, with TRBD2 matching 7 bases. The germline CDR1 and CDR2 sequences are MNHEY and SMNVEV (reference sequence). CDR3 size: 19 residues. J was trimmed by 3 bases and V by 0 bases; bases with no gene match: 17. The CDR3 DNA follows: TGTGCCAGCAGTTTATCGGGAGCCGGAACTAGCGCGATGTTCTACGAGCAGTACTTC. Translation: CASSLSGAGTSAMFYEQYF.

The chain is built from TRBV29-1 and TRBJ2-1; TRBD2 matches 7 bases. The V and J ends lost 4 bases and 8 bases, in that order; junction bases with no gene match: 11. The CDR3 consists of 14 residues. Germline CDR1 is SQVTM and CDR2 is ANQGSEA. The DNA for the CDR3 is TGCAGCGTTGTTCGGCTAGCGGAGGCCGATGAGCAGTTCTTC. Amino acids: CSVVRLAEADEQFF.

In DNA form, the CDR3 reads TGTGCCTGGAGTGTAGAGGCGGGGGGGGTCGATGAGCAGTTCTTC. It specifies CAWSVEAGGVDEQFF. The chain recombines TRBV30 with TRBJ2-1, with 9 bases that match TRBD2. CDR1 is GTSNPN, CDR2 SVGIG, per germline (reference sequence). Trimming removed 0 bases from V and 8 bases from J; junction bases left unmatched: 8. The CDR3 sequence is 15 residues long.

This clone was seen a few times. The chain is built from TRBV19 and TRBJ1-5; D not resolved. V was trimmed by 8 bases and J by 2 bases, leaving 16 bases between them. CDR1 is LNHDA and CDR2 is SQIVND in the germline V gene (reference sequence). This CDR3 region has 15 residues. CDR3 amino acids: CASAPREVGNQPQHF. For the CDR3, the DNA is TGTGCCAGTGCGCCGAGGGAGGTAGGCAATCAGCCCCAGCATTTT.

V and J are TRBV6-5 and TRBJ1-5; D uncertain. The germline V gene encodes CDR1 MNHEY and CDR2 SVGAGI. This CDR3 region has 13 residues. V lost 6 bases and J lost 1, with 7 bases in between. CDR3 amino acids: CASRLSSNQPQHF. The DNA of the CDR3 is TGTGCCAGCAGATTGAGCAGCAATCAGCCCCAGCATTTT.

The V and J genes are TRBV28 and TRBJ2-3; 7 bases map to TRBD1. This CDR3 is built from 15 residues. The germline gives CDR1 MDHEN, CDR2 SYDVKM. The V gene end was trimmed by 2 bases and the J gene end by 0 bases; junction bases not matched to a gene: 2. The CDR3 DNA follows: TGTGCCAGCAGTTTAGAACAGGGGAGCACAGATACGCAGTATTTT. Translation: CASSLEQGSTDTQYF.

The chain couples TRBV4-3 to TRBJ1-2; D is possibly TRBD1 (6 bases). This CDR3 is 14 amino acids long. CDR1 LGHNA and CDR2 YSLEER come from the germline V gene. V lost 3 bases, J lost 4 bases, and 12 bases lay in between. The CDR3 DNA is TGCGCCAGCAGCCAGGCCATACAGGGCTATGGCTACACCTTC. Encoded protein: CASSQAIQGYGYTF.

This chain links TRBV7-3 with TRBJ2-2; D might be TRBD1 (6 bases). The CDR3 runs to 16 residues. CDR1 and CDR2 from the germline V gene are SGHTA and FQGTGA. V lost 5 bases and J 9 bases, leaving 22 bases between the germline ends. CDR3 protein: CASSPTFVGAARELFF. The CDR3, as DNA: TGTGCCAGCAGCCCTACTTTCGTGGGGGCGGCCCGGGAGCTGTTTTTT.

Points on this clone: At one end the junction does not follow the germline gene, possibly because of a read error. CDR3 amino acids: CASSAVKAGGYSEQFF. The CDR3, as DNA: TGTGCCAGCAGCGCCGTAAAGGCGGGAGGTTACAGTGAGCAGTTCTTC. The chain employs TRBV9 and TRBJ2-1; 8 bases line up with TRBD2. Germline V gives CDR1 SGDLS, CDR2 YYNGEE. The CDR3 is 16 amino acids.

The rearrangement joins TRBV6-1 to TRBJ2-1, with 12 positions matching TRBD2. Looked up from germline, CDR1 is MNHNS and CDR2 is SASEGT. The CDR3 is 15 residues long. V lost 2 bases to trimming and J lost 9 bases; unmatched junction nucleotides: 5. CDR3 sequence reads: CASSELAGGPGEQFF. The DNA of the CDR3 is TGTGCCAGCAGTGAACTAGCGGGAGGGCCGGGTGAGCAGTTCTTC.

The genes are TRBV7-6 and TRBJ2-2; TRBD2 matches at 12 bases. V lost 4 bases, J lost 5 bases, and 8 bases stayed unmatched. Germline-derived CDR1 and CDR2 are SGHVS and FNYEAQ. The CDR3 covers 17 residues. Here the CDR3 reads CASSSPTSGRSTGELFF. The DNA for the CDR3 is TGTGCCAGCAGCTCCCCCACTAGCGGGAGGTCTACCGGGGAGCTGTTTTTT.

V and J are TRBV7-2 and TRBJ2-1, with D hard to call. Germline V lookup: CDR1 SGHTA, CDR2 FQGNSA. This CDR3 is built from 12 residues. Trimming pared 1 base from V and 9 bases from J, leaving 7 bases between. CDR3 loop: CASSLDLFEQFF. Here the CDR3 DNA reads TGTGCCAGCAGCTTAGACTTGTTTGAGCAGTTCTTC.

The chain carries TRBV6-5 and TRBJ2-5, with 7 bases matching TRBD1. The V gene end was trimmed by 2 bases and the J gene end by 2 bases; junction bases not matched to a gene: 2. CDR3 size: 14 residues. Per germline, CDR1 MNHEY and CDR2 SVGAGI. CDR3 in DNA: TGTGCCAGCAGTTACGGGACAGCTCAAGAGACCCAGTACTTC. Its protein is CASSYGTAQETQYF.

This rearrangement joins TRBV7-2 to TRBJ2-7, with 10 positions matching TRBD1. The V gene's germline CDR1 is SGHTA and CDR2 FQGNSA. This CDR3 is built from 15 residues. J was trimmed by 2 bases and V by 1 base; bases with no gene match: 2. In DNA form, the CDR3 reads TGTGCCAGCAGCTTAGACGGGACAGGGGCCTACGAGCAGTACTTC. Translating gives CASSLDGTGAYEQYF.

The chain carries TRBV25-1 and TRBJ1-4; no clear D. The CDR3 length is 10 residues. Germline V gene sequence: CDR1 MGHDK, CDR2 SYGVNS. The V and J ends lost 8 bases and 8 bases respectively, with 6 bases between them. The CDR3 region is CASGREKLFF. The CDR3 nucleotides read TGTGCCAGCGGGAGAGAAAAACTGTTTTTT.

This rearrangement joins TRBV5-1 to TRBJ2-3, with 7 positions matching TRBD1. The J segment lost 2 bases and the V segment lost 0 bases, leaving 9 bases of the junction unmatched. The CDR3 consists of 17 residues. Germline CDR1 is SGHRS and CDR2 is YFSETQ. The CDR3 is CASSLEHRGLSTDTQYF. The CDR3 DNA sequence: TGCGCCAGCAGCTTGGAACACAGGGGTCTTTCCACAGATACGCAGTATTTT.

The J gene is TRBJ2-1, the V gene TRBV7-3; weak D call: TRBD1 (6 bases). CDR3 length equals 16 residues. V was trimmed by 5 bases and J by 2 bases, leaving 16 bases between them. The germline V gene has CDR1 SGHTA and CDR2 FQGTGA. The CDR3 reads CASSRVGAAPYNEQFF. The DNA for the CDR3 is TGTGCCAGCAGCCGCGTGGGGGCCGCGCCCTACAATGAGCAGTTCTTC.

The V call is TRBV30, the J call TRBJ2-6, with D uncertain. Germline V gene sequence: CDR1 GTSNPN, CDR2 SVGIG (reference sequence). CDR3 length equals 16 residues. The V and J ends lost 0 bases and 0 bases respectively, with 9 bases between them. The chain's CDR3 is CAWSVPTSSGANVLTF. CDR3 in DNA: TGTGCCTGGAGTGTACCCACCAGCTCTGGGGCCAACGTCCTGACTTTC.

The rearrangement uses TRBV29-1 and TRBJ2-3; TRBD2 aligns across 12 bases. Per germline, CDR1 SQVTM and CDR2 ANQGSEA. CDR3 size: 17 residues. The trim removed 6 bases at V and 0 bases at J, leaving 10 bases unmatched. This CDR3 is CSVASSGRALSTDTQYF. In DNA form, the CDR3 reads TGCAGCGTCGCCTCTAGCGGGAGGGCCCTCAGCACAGATACGCAGTATTTT.

V and J are TRBV11-2 and TRBJ1-6, with TRBD1 identical over 10 bases. Trimming cost V 2 bases and J 10 bases; bases outside gene matches: 2. CDR1 is SGHAT and CDR2 is FQNNGV in the germline V gene. This CDR3 has 14 amino acids. The CDR3 nucleotides are TGTGCCAGCAGCTTAAAGACAGGGGGCTCACCCCTCCACTTT. It yields the protein CASSLKTGGSPLHF.

This chain joins TRBV19 and TRBJ1-2, with a tentative D call TRBD1 (6 bases). The CDR3 extends over 16 amino acids. V gave up 6 bases and J gave up 2 bases, with 19 bases separating them. CDR1 is LNHDA, CDR2 SQIVND, per germline (reference sequence). CDR3 protein: CASSPNRGGVNYGYTF. The CDR3 region has the DNA TGTGCCAGTAGCCCCAACAGAGGGGGGGTGAACTATGGCTACACCTTC.

This clone turned up a few times. The rearrangement uses TRBV6-1 and TRBJ1-3; D gene unclear. Between the trimmed V and J ends, which lost 4 bases and 0 bases, there was a span of 10 bases. This CDR3 is 15 amino acids long. Germline V gene data show CDR1 as MNHNS and CDR2 as SASEGT. CDR3 loop: CASSGEDGSGNTIYF. The CDR3 coding sequence is TGTGCCAGCAGTGGTGAGGATGGCTCTGGAAACACCATATATTTT.

The sample holds a few counts of this clone. The CDR3 loop reads CASSRTSGSLVEQFF. The CDR3 DNA reads as TGTGCCAGCAGCAGGACTAGCGGGAGTCTCGTTGAGCAGTTCTTC. V is TRBV11-1 and J is TRBJ2-1, with TRBD2 matching 13 bases. The CDR3 has 15 amino acids. In germline, CDR1 is SGHAT, CDR2 FQDESV (reference sequence). V trimming: 5 bases; J trimming: 9 bases; junction bases outside the gene matches: 7. Using reference TRBV11-1 and TRBJ2-1 for the parts outside the CDR3, the full variable domain is EAEVAQSPRYKITEKSQAVAFWCDPISGHATLYWYRQILGQGPELLVQFQDESVVDDSQLPKDRFSAERLKGVDSTLKIQPAELGDSAMYLCASSRTSGSLVEQFFGPGTRLTVL.

The chain carries TRBV6-5 and TRBJ2-7, with 13 bases that match TRBD2. V shed 6 bases, J shed 4 bases, and the junction held 6 bases outside the gene matches. Germline CDR1 MNHEY, CDR2 SVGAGI. There are 15 residues in the CDR3. CDR3 in DNA: TGTGCCAGCAGAAGGACTAGCGGGAGTAGGTACGAGCAGTACTTC. The encoded protein is CASRRTSGSRYEQYF.